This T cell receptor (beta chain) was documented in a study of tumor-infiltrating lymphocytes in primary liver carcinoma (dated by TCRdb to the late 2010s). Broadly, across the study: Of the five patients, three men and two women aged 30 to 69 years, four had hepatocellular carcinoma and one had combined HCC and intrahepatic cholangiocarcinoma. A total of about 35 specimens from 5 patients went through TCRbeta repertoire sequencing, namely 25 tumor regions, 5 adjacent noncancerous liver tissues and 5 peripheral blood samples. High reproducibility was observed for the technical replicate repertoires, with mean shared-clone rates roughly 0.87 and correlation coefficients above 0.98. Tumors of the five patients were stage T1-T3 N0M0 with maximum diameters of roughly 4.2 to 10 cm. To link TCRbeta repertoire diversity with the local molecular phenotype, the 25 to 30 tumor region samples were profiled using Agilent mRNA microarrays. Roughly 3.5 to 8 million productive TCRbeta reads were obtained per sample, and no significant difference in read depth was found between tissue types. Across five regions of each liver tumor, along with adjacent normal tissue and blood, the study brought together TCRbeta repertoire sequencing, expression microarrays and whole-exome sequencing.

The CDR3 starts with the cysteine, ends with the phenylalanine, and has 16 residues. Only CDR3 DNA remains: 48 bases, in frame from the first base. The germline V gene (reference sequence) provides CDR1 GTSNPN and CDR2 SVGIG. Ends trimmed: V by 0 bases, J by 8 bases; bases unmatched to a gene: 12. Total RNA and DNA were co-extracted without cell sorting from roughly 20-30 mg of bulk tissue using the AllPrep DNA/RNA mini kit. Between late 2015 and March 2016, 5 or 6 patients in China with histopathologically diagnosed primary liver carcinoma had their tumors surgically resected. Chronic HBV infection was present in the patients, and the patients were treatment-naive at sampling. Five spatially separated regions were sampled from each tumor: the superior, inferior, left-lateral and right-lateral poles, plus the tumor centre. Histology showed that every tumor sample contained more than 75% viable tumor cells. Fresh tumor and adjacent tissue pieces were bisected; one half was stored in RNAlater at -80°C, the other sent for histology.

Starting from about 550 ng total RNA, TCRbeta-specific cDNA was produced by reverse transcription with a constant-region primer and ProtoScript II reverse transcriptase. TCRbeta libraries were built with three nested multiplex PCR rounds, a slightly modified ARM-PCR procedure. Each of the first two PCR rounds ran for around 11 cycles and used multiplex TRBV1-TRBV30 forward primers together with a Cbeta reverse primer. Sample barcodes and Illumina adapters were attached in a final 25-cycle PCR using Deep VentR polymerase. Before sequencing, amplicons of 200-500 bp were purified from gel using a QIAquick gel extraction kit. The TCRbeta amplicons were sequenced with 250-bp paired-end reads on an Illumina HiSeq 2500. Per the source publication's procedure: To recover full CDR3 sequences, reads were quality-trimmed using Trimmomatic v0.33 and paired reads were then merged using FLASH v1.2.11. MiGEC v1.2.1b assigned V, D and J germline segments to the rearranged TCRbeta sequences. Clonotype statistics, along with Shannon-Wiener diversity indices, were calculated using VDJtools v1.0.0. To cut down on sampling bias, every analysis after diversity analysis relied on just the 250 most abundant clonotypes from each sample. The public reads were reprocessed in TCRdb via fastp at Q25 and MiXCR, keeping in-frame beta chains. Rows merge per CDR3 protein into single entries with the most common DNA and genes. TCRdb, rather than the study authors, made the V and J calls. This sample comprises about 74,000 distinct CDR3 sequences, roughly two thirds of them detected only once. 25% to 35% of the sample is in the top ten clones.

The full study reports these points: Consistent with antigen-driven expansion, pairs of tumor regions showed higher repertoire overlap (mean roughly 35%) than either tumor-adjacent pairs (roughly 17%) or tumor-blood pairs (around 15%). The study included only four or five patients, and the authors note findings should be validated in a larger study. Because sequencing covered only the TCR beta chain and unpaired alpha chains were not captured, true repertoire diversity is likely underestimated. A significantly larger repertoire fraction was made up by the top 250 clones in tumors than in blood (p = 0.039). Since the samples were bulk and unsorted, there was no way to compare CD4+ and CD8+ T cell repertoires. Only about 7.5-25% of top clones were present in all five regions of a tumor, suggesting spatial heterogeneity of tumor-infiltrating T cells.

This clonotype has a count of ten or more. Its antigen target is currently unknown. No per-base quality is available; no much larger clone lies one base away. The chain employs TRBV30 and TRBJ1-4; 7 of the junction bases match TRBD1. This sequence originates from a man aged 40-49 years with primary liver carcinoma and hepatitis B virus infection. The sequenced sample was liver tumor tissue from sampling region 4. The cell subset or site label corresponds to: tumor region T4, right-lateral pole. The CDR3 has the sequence CAWSVSLGGGEEKLFF. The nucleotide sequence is TGTGCCTGGAGTGTATCGCTAGGGGGCGGGGAGGAAAAACTGTTTTTT.